This T cell receptor beta chain came from a study of CD8+ T cells in alopecia areata. About the study: Oral tofacitinib (5 to 10 mg twice daily) was administered to treated patients. Points from the study as a whole: Under tofacitinib, fewer expanded CD8+ clones appeared among the top 100 scalp clones. Researchers report lesional scalp, most notably alopecia totalis/universalis, outstripped normal scalp in clonality.

Extraction and reverse transcription of RNA yielded cDNA as the sequencing template. Profiling relied on immunoSEQ multiplex PCR, and the TCRdb table lists in-frame clones only, not all of them. This table has around 300,000 clones, around 64% appearing once. Treatment denoted: oral pan-JAK inhibitor, 5-10 mg twice daily. PBMCs, the starting material, were the source of sorted CD4+ and CD8+ T cells. This clone turned up a few times. As yet, its antigen is unknown. The V gene's germline CDR1 is SGHRS and CDR2 YFSETQ. The ends were cut back, 7 bases at V and 1 base at J, with 14 bases in the middle. The CDR3 spans 14 residues.

This TCR came from a human donor with alopecia areata. This sequence joins TRBV5-1 and TRBJ2-5; D might be TRBD1 or TRBD2, each matching 5 bases. Sequencing was performed on CD4+ T cells sorted from blood, taken around week 54, from a patient treated with tofacitinib. The chain's CDR3 is CASESGPSQETQYF. The CDR3 bases are TGCGCCAGCGAATCGGGACCCAGCCAAGAGACCCAGTACTTC.